This T cell receptor (beta chain) was sequenced for a study of T cells in Graves' hyperthyroidism and ophthalmopathy. This CDR3 is built from 13 residues. The V gene lost 8 bases and the J gene lost 2 bases, with 12 bases spanning the gap. Calling Graves' hyperthyroidism stable meant ophthalmopathy did not progress within 18 months. Each diagnosis was grounded in clinical symptoms, serum thyroxine and TRAb, thyroid ultrasound, and orbital computed tomography. Extraction of PBMCs used 10 ml of fresh peripheral blood. The source material, RNA transcripts, was used to amplify TCR beta CDR3 regions. The HTBI primer set was used in a first-round RT-PCR of the TCR CDR3. TCRdb called the multiplex PCR reads again in MiXCR, with one record for every CDR3 protein. The sample carries approximately 360,000 distinct CDR3 sequences, more than 20% recorded once. A remark on this clonotype: Its antigen is not identified.

Study observations and caveats: Appearing also in blood were most of the thyroid clonotypes expanded above 0.001.

The chain recombines TRBV12-3 or TRBV12-4 with TRBJ2-5; D perhaps matches TRBD2 (6 bases). The sequence came from a man over 45 with Graves' hyperthyroidism. The sample taken for sequencing was blood. Written as DNA, the CDR3 is TGTGCCAGCCGGGACTTTGGGCAAGAGACCCAGTACTTC. It codes for CASRDFGQETQYF.